This TCR beta chain is from a study of T cells in Graves' hyperthyroidism and ophthalmopathy. RNA transcripts provided the source from which TCR beta CDR3 regions were amplified. Primed by the HTBI set, a first-round RT-PCR was run on the TCR CDR3. In TCRdb, the multiplex PCR reads were re-called with MiXCR into one record per CDR3 protein. Of 600,000 to 650,000 distinct CDR3 sequences in the sample, about a sixth were seen once. The CDR3 length is 13 residues. V shed 6 bases and J shed 7 bases, with 13 bases lying between them. Germline assignment: CDR1 SNHLY and CDR2 FYNNEI. This clonotype was seen repeatedly, ten times or more.

This clonotype was obtained from a woman younger than 45 with Graves' hyperthyroidism. Sample: blood. The gene calls are TRBV2 and TRBJ2-1; D unclear. CDR3 sequence: CASRRGPQNEQFF. Here the CDR3 DNA reads TGTGCCAGCAGACGCGGACCGCAGAATGAGCAGTTCTTC.